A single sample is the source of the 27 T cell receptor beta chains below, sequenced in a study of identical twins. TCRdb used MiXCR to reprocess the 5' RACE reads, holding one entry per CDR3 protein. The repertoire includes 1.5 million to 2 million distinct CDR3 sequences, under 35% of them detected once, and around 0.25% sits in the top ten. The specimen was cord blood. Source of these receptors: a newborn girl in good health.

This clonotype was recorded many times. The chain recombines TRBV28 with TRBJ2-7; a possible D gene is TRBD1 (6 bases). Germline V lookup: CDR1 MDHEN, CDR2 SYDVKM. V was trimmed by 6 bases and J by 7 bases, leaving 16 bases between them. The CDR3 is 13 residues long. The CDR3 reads CASSLDRTWEQYF. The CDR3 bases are TGTGCCAGCAGCCTAGACAGGACGTGGGAGCAGTACTTC. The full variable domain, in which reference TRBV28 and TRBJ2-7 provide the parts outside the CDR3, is DVKVTQSSRYLVKRTGEKVFLECVQDMDHENMFWYRQDPGLGLRLIYFSYDVKMKEKGDIPEGYSVSREKKERFSLILESASTNQTSMYLCASSLDRTWEQYFGPGTRLTVT.

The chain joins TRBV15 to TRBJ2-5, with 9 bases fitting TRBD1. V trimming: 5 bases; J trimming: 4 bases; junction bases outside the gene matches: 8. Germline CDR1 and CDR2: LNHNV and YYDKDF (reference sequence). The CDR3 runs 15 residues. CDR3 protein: CATSGPRDRAETQYF. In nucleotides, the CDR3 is TGTGCCACCAGCGGCCCCCGGGACAGGGCAGAGACCCAGTACTTC. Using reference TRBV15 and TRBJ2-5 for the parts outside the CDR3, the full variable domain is DAMVIQNPRYQVTQFGKPVTLSCSQTLNHNVMYWYQQKSSQAPKLLFHYYDKDFNNEADTPDNFQSRRPNTSFCFLDIRSPGLGDTAMYLCATSGPRDRAETQYFGPGTRLLVL.

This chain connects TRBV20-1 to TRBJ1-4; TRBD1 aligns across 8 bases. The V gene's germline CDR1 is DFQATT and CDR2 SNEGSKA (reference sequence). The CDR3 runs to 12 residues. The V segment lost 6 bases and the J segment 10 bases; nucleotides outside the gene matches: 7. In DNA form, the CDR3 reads TGCAGTGCCGGGAGACAGGGGCGAAAACTGTTTTTT. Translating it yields CSAGRQGRKLFF.

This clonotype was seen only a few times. CDR3 residues: CSARLRQALSYEQYF. DNA of the CDR3: TGCAGTGCTAGACTCCGACAGGCCCTCTCCTACGAGCAGTACTTC. J is TRBJ2-7 and V is TRBV20-1; weak D call: TRBD1 (6 bases). CDR3 length: 15 amino acids. Trimming cost V 2 bases and J 0 bases, with 14 bases left between them. The germline V gene encodes CDR1 DFQATT and CDR2 SNEGSKA (reference sequence).

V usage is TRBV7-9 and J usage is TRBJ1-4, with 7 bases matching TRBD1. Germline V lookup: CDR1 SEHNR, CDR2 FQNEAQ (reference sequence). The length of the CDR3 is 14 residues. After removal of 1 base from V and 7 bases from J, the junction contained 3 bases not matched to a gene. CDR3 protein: CASSLGGTVEKLFF. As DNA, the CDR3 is TGTGCCAGCAGCTTAGGAGGGACAGTTGAAAAACTGTTTTTT.

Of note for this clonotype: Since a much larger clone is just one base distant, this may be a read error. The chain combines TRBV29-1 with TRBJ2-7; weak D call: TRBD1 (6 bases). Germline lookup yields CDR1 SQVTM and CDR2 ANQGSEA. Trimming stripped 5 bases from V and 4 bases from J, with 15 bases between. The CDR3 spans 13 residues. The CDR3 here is CSVLQGIGYEQYV. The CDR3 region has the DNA TGCAGCGTTCTACAGGGTATTGGGTACGAGCAGTACGTC.

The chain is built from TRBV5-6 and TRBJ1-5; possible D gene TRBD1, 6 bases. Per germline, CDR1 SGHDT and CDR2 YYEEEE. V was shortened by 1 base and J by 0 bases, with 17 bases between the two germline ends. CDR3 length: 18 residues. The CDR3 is CASSLSGGPRGSNQPQHF. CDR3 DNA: TGTGCCAGCAGCTTGAGTGGGGGACCCAGGGGTAGCAATCAGCCCCAGCATTTT.

The CDR3 DNA reads TGCGCCAGCAGCCGACTAGCGGGATTCTCCTACAATGAGCAGTTCTTC. It encodes CASSRLAGFSYNEQFF. The rearrangement joins TRBV4-1 to TRBJ2-1; 11 positions agree with TRBD2. V was pared by 4 bases and J by 0 bases, with 2 bases of the junction left unmatched. This CDR3 contains 16 residues. Germline lookup yields CDR1 MGHRA and CDR2 YSYEKL.

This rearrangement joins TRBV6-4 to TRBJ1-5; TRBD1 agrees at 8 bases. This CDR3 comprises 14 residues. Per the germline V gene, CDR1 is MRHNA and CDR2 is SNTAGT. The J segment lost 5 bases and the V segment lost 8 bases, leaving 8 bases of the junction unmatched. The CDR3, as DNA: TGTGCCAGCGCGGACAGGGTGAGCGATCAGCCCCAGCATTTT. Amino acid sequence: CASADRVSDQPQHF.

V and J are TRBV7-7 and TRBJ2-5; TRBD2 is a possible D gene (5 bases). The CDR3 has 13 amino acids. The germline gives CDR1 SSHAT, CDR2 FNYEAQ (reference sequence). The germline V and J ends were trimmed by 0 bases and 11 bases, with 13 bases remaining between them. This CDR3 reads CASSLASVDEQYF. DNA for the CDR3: TGTGCCAGCAGCTTAGCTAGCGTGGATGAGCAGTACTTC.

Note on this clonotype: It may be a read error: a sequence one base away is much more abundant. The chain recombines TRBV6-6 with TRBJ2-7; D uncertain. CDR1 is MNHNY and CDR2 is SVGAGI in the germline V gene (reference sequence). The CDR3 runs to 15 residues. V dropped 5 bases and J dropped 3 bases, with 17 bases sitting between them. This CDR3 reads CASSQIPILFYEQYF. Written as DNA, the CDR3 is TGTGCCAGCAGTCAGATCCCCATCCTCTTCTACGAGCAGTACTTC.

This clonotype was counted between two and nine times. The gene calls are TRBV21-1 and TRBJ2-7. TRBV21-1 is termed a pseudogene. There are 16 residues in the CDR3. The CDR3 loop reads CASSKGGWHRIYEQYF. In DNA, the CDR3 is TGTGCCAGCAGCAAGGGTGGGTGGCATAGAATCTACGAGCAGTACTTC.

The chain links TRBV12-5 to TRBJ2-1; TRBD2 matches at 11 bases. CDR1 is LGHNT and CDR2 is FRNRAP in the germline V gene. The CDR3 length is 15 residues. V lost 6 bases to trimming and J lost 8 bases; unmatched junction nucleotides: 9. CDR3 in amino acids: CASGQGLAEGDEQFF. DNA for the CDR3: TGTGCTAGTGGACAGGGACTAGCGGAAGGGGATGAGCAGTTCTTC.

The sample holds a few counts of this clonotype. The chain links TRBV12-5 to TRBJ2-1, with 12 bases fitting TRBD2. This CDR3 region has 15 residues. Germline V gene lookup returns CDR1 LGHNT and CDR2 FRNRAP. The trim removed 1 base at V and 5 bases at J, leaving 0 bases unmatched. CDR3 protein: CASGLGTSGNNEQFF. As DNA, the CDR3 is TGTGCTAGTGGTTTGGGGACTAGCGGGAACAATGAGCAGTTCTTC.

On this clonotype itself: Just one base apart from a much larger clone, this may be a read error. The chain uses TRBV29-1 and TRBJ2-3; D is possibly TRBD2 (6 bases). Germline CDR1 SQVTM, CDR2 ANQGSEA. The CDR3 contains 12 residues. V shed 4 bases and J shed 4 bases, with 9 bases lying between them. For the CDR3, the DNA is TGCAGCGTTGGGCGGGACTCAGATACGCAGTATTTT. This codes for CSVGRDSDTQYF.

CDR3 amino acids: CASSLGASGSRETQYF. CDR3 bases: TGTGCCAGCAGTTTGGGGGCTAGCGGGAGTAGAGAGACCCAGTACTTC. The rearrangement uses TRBV27 and TRBJ2-5; 10 bases align to TRBD2. CDR3 length: 16 residues. Losses at the gene ends were 3 bases for V and 4 bases for J; bases not matched to a gene: 8. Germline V lookup: CDR1 MNHEY, CDR2 SMNVEV (reference sequence).

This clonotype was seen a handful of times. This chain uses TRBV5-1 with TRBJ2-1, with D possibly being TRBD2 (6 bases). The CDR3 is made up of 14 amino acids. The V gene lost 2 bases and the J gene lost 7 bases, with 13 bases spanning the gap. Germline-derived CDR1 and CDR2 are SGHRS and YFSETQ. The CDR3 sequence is CASSFLGLANEQFF. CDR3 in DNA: TGCGCCAGCAGCTTTCTTGGGCTAGCGAATGAGCAGTTCTTC.

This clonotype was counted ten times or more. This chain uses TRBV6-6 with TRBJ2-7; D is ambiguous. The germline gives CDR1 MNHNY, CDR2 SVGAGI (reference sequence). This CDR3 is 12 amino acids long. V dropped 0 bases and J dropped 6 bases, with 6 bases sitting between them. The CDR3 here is CASSYSLGEQYF. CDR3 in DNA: TGTGCCAGCAGTTACTCATTGGGCGAGCAGTACTTC.

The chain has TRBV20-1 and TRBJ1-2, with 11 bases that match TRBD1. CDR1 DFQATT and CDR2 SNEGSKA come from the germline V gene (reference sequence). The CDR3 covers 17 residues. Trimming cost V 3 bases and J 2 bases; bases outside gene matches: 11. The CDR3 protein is CSASSGTGGPLNYGYTF. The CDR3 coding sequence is TGCAGTGCTAGTTCCGGGACAGGGGGACCGTTAAACTATGGCTACACCTTC.

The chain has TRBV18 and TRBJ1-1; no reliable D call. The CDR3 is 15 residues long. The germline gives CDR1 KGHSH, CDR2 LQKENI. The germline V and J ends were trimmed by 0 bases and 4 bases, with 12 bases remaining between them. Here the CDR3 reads CASSPPARQSTEAFF. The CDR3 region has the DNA TGTGCCAGCTCACCACCCGCGCGTCAGAGCACTGAAGCTTTCTTT.

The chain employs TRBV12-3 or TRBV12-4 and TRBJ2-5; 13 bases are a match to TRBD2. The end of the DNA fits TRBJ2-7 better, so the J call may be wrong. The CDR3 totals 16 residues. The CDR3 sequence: CASSSRWTSGGSEQYF. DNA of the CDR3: TGTGCCAGCAGTTCTCGCTGGACTAGCGGGGGAAGCGAGCAGTACTTC.

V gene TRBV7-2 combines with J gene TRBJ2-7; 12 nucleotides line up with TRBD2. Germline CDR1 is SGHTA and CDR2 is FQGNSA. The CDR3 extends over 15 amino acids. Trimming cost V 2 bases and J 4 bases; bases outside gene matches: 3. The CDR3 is CASSLHGLAGYEQYF. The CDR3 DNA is TGTGCCAGCAGCTTACACGGACTAGCGGGATACGAGCAGTACTTC.

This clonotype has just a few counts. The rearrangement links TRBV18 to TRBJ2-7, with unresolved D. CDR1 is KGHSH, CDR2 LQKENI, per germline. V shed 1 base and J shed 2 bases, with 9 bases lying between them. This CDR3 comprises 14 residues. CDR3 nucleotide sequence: TGTGCCAGCTCACCACTTCCCAAAACCTACGAGCAGTACTTC. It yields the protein CASSPLPKTYEQYF. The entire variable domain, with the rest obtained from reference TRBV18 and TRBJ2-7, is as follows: NAGVMQNPRHLVRRRGQEARLRCSPMKGHSHVYWYRQLPEEGLKFMVYLQKENIIDESGMPKERFSAEFPKEGPSILRIQQVVRGDSAAYFCASSPLPKTYEQYFGPGTRLTVT.

The CDR3 DNA follows: TGTGCCAGCATAGGGGGGCGGAATCAGCCCCAGCATTTT. The encoded protein is CASIGGRNQPQHF. The chain has TRBV7-9 and TRBJ1-5; a weak D match, TRBD1 (6 bases). From germline, CDR1 is SEHNR and CDR2 FQNEAQ (reference sequence). Between the trimmed V and J ends, which lost 7 bases and 4 bases, there was a span of 11 bases. This CDR3 comprises 13 residues.

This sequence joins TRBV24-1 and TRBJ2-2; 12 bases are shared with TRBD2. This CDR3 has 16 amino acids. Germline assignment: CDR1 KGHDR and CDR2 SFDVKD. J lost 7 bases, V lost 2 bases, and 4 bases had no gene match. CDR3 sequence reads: CATSDSLAGGFGELFF. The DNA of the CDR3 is TGTGCCACCAGTGATTCCCTAGCGGGAGGGTTCGGGGAGCTGTTTTTT.

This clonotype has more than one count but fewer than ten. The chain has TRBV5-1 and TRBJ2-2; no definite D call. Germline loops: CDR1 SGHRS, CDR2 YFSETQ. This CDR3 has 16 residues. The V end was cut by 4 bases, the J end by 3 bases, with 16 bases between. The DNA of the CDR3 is TGCGCCAGCAGCCCAAACAGCCCCTGGGACACCGGGGAGCTGTTTTTT. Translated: CASSPNSPWDTGELFF.

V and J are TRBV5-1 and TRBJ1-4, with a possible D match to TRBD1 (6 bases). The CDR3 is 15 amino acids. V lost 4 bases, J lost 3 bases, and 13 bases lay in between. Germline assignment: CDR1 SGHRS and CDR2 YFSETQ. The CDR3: CASSQLQGANEKLFF. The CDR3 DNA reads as TGCGCCAGCAGCCAATTACAGGGAGCTAATGAAAAACTGTTTTTT.